This T cell receptor beta chain is drawn from a study of blood T cell repertoires in COVID-19. Generated by immunoSEQ multiplex PCR, the TCRdb table keeps only in-frame clones and is missing some. The sample consists of tens of thousands of clones, about 77% of them appearing once. Germline values: CDR1 MNHNY, CDR2 SVGAGI (reference sequence). The CDR3 totals 14 residues. Between the trimmed V and J ends, which lost 5 bases and 5 bases, there was a span of 15 bases. The count of this clone is one. Sequenced material: peripheral blood. The chain links TRBV6-6 to TRBJ2-5, with TRBD2 as a possible D gene (7 bases). The sequence derives from a man aged 65 to 79 with COVID-19, enrolled during active disease. CDR3: CASSDRGAGETQYF. CDR3 DNA sequence: TGTGCCAGCAGTGACCGGGGGGCGGGGGAGACCCAGTACTTC.